The present entry profiles one T cell receptor beta chain with its context. Its specificity is not known. Primers included in the PCR were 60 Vbeta and 13 Jbeta primers. Assay: immunoSEQ multiplex PCR; the TCRdb copy retains only in-frame clones and omits some. The sample shows some 150,000 clones, approximately 72% of them seen only once. The data were taken from a study of cytomegalovirus exposure and HLA in healthy donors. The study's findings and limits: As a later analysis showed, a missense DCLRE1C variant was linked to trimming of TCR beta V- and J-genes.

Losses at the gene ends were 5 bases for V and 7 bases for J; bases not matched to a gene: 19. Germline-derived CDR1 and CDR2 are SEHNR and FQNEAQ (reference sequence). The CDR3 consists of 17 residues. The V gene is TRBV7-9, the J gene TRBJ1-1, with 7 bases aligning to TRBD1. The TCR was taken from a human donor in good health. Sequenced input: PBMCs. This CDR3 is CASSTGQVSKRTFEAFF. CDR3 nucleotide sequence: TGTGCCAGCAGCACAGGACAGGTTAGCAAAAGGACGTTTGAAGCTTTCTTT.